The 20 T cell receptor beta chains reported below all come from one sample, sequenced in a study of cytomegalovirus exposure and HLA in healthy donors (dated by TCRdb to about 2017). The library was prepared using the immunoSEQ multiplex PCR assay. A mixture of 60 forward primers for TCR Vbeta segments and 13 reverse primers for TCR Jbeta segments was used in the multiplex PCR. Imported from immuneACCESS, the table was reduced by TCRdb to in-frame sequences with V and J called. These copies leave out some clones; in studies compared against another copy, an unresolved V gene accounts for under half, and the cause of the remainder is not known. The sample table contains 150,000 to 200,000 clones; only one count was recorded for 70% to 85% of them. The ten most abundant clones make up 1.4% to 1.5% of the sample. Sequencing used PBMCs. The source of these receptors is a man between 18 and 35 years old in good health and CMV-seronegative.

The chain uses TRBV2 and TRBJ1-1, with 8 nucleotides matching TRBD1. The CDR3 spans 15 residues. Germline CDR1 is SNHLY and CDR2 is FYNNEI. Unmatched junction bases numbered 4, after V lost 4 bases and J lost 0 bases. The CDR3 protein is CASSGQGILNTEAFF. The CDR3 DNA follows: TGTGCCAGCAGTGGACAGGGGATTTTGAACACTGAAGCTTTCTTT.

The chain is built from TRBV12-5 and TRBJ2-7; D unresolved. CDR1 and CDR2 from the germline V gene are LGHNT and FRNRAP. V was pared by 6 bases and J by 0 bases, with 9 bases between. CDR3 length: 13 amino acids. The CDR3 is CASGAGSSYEQYF. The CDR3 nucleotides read TGTGCTAGTGGGGCCGGGTCCTCCTACGAGCAGTACTTC. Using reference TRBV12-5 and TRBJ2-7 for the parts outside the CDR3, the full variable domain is DARVTQTPRHKVTEMGQEVTMRCQPILGHNTVFWYRQTMMQGLELLAYFRNRAPLDDSGMPKDRFSAEMPDATLATLKIQPSEPRDSAVYFCASGAGSSYEQYFGPGTRLTVT.

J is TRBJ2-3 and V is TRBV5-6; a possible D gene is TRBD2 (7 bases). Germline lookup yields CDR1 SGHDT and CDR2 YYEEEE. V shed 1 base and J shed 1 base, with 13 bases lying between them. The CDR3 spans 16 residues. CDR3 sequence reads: CASSLPRGAGTDTQYF. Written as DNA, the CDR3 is TGTGCCAGCAGCTTGCCCCGGGGGGCAGGCACAGATACGCAGTATTTT.

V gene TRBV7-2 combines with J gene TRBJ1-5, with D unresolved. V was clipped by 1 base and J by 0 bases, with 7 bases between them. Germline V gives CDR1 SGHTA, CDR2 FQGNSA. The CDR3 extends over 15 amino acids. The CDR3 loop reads CASSLGPGSNQPQHF. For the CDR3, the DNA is TGTGCCAGCAGCTTAGGCCCCGGTAGCAATCAGCCCCAGCATTTT.

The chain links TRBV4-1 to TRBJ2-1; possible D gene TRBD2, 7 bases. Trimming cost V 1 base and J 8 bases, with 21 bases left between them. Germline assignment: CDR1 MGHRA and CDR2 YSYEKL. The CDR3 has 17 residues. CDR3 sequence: CASSQGGRERGDDEQFF. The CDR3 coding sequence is TGCGCCAGCAGCCAAGGGGGGCGGGAGAGAGGCGACGATGAGCAGTTCTTC.

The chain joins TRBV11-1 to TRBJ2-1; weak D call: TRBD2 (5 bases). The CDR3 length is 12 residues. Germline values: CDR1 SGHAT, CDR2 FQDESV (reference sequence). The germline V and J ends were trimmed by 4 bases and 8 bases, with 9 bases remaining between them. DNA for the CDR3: TGTGCCAGCAGCTACGACTATTATGAGCAGTTCTTC. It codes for CASSYDYYEQFF.

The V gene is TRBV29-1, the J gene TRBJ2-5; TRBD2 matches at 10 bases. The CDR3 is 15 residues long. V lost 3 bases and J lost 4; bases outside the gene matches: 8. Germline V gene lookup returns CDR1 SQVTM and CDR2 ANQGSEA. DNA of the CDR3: TGCAGCGTTGATGTGGGGCTAGCGGGAGCAGAGACCCAGTACTTC. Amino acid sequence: CSVDVGLAGAETQYF.

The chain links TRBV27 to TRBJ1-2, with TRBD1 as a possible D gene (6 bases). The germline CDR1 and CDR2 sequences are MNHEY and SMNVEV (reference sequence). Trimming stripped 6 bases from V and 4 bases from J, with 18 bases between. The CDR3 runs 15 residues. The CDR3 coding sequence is TGTGCCAGCAGCCTTGGTGGGGGCGCCTCCTATGGCTACACCTTC. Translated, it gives CASSLGGGASYGYTF.

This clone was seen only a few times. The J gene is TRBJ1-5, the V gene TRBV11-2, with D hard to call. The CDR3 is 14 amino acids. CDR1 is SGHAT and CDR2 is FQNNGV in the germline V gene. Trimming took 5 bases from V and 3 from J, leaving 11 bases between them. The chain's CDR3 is CASSPDMYNQPQHF. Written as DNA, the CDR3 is TGTGCCAGCAGCCCAGACATGTACAATCAGCCCCAGCATTTT.

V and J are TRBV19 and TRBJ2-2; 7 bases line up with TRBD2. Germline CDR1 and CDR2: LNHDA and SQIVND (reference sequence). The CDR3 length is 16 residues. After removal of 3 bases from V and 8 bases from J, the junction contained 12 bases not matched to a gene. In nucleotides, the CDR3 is TGTGCCAGTAGTATCCTGCACGGCGGGACTAAGGGGGAGCTGTTTTTT. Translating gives CASSILHGGTKGELFF.

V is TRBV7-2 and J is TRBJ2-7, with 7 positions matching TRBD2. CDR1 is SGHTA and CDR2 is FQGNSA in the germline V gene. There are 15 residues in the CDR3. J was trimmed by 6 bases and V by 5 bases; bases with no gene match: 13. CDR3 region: CASSHQSGGSGEQYF. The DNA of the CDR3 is TGTGCCAGCAGCCACCAATCCGGCGGGAGCGGCGAGCAGTACTTC.

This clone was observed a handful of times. The CDR3 DNA sequence: TGTGCCAGCAGCTTACTAGCGAGTTGGTCAGATACGCAGTATTTT. Translating it yields CASSLLASWSDTQYF. The chain carries TRBV7-2 and TRBJ2-3; D is possibly TRBD2 (6 bases). Trimming removed 2 bases at V and 4 bases at J, with 13 bases between. This CDR3 region has 15 residues. From germline, CDR1 is SGHTA and CDR2 FQGNSA. The full variable domain, with the rest looked up from reference TRBV7-2 and TRBJ2-3, is GAGVSQSPSNKVTEKGKDVELRCDPISGHTALYWYRQSLGQGLEFLIYFQGNSAPDKSGLPSDRFSAERTGGSVSTLTIQRTQQEDSAVYLCASSLLASWSDTQYFGPGTRLTVL.

The CDR3 region has the DNA TGTGCCAGCACCCCCGACAGGGGGCAATACTATGGCTACACCTTC. Translation: CASTPDRGQYYGYTF. The chain is built from TRBV6-5 and TRBJ1-2, with TRBD1 matching over 10 bases. V dropped 7 bases and J dropped 3; count of bases not matched to a gene: 8. The germline V gene has CDR1 MNHEY and CDR2 SVGAGI. The CDR3 is 15 residues long.

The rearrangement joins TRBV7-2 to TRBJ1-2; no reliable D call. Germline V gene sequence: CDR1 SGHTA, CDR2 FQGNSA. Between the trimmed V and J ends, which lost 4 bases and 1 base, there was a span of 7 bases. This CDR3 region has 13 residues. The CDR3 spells CASSSSGNYGYTF. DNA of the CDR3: TGTGCCAGCAGCTCCAGTGGTAACTATGGCTACACCTTC.

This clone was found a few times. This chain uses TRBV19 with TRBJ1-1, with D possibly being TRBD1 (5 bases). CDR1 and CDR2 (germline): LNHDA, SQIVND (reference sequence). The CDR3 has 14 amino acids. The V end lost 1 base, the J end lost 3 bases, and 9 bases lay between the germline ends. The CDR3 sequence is CASSIVRGYTEAFF. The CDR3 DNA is TGTGCCAGTAGTATAGTTAGGGGCTACACTGAAGCTTTCTTT.

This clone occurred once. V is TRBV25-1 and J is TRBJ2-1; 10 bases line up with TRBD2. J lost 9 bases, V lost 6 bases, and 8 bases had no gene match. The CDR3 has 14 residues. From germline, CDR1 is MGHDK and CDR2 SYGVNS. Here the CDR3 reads CASSKREGACEQFF. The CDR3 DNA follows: TGTGCCAGCAGCAAGCGGGAGGGGGCATGTGAGCAGTTCTTC.

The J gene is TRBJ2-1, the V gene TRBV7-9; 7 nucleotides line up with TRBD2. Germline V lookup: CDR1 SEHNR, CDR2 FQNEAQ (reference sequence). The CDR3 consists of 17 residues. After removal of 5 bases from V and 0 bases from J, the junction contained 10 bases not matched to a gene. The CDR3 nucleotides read TGTGCCAGCAGCCAAAGAGCGGGGCGTTCCTCCTACAATGAGCAGTTCTTC. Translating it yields CASSQRAGRSSYNEQFF.

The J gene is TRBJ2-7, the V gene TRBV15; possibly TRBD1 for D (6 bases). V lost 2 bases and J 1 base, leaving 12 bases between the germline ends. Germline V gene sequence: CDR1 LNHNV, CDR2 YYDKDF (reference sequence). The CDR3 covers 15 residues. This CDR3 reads CATSRSTGLSYEQYF. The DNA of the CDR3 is TGTGCCACCAGCAGATCGACAGGATTATCCTACGAGCAGTACTTC.

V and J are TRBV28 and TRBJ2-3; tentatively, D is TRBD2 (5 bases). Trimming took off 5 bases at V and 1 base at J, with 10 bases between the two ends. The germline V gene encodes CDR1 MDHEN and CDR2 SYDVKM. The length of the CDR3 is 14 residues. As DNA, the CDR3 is TGTGCCAGCAGTCCCCACGGGGGCACAGATACGCAGTATTTT. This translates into CASSPHGGTDTQYF.

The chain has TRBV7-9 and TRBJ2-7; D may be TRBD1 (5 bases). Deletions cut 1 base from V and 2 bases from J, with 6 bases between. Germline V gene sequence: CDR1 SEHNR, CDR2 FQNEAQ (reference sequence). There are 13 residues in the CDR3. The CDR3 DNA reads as TGTGCCAGCAGCTTAGTCAGGGCCTACGAGCAGTACTTC. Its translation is CASSLVRAYEQYF.